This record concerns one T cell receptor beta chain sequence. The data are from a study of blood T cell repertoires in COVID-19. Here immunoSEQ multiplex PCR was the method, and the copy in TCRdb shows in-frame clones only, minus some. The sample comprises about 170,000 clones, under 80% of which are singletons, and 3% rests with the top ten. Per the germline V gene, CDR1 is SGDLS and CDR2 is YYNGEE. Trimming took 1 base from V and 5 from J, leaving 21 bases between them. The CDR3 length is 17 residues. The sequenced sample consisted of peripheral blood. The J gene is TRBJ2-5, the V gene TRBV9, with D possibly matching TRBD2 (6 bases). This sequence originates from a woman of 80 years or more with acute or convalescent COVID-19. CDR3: CASSVSDGRPPEETQYF. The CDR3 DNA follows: TGTGCCAGCAGCGTATCCGATGGGAGGCCACCTGAGGAGACCCAGTACTTC.